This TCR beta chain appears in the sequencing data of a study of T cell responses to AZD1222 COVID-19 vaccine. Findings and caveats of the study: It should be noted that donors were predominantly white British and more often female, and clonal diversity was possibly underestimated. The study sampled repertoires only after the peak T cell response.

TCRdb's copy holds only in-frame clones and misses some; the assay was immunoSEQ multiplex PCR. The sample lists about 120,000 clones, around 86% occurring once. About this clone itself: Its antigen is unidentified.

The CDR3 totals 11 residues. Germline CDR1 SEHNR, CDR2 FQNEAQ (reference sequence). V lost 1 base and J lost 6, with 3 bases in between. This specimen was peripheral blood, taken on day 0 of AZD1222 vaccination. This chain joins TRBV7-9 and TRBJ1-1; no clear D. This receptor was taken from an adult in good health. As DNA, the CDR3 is TGTGCCAGCAGCTTAGAATCTGAAGCTTTCTTT. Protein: CASSLESEAFF.